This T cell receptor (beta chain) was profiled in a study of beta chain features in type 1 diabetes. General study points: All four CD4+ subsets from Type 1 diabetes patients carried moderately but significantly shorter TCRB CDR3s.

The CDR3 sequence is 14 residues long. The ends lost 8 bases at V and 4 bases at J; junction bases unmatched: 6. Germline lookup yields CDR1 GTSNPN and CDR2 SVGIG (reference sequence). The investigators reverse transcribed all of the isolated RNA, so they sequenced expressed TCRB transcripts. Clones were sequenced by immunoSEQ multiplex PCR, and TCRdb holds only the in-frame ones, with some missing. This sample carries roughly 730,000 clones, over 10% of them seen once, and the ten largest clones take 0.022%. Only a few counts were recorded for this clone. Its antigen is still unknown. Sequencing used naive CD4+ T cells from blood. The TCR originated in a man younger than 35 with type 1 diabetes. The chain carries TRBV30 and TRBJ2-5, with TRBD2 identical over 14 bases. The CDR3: CAASGTSGGETQYF. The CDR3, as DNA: TGTGCCGCCTCCGGGACTAGCGGGGGAGAGACCCAGTACTTC.